Listed below are T cell receptor beta chains from one sample, sequenced in a study of response to subunit inactivated influenza vaccine. TCRdb re-called the RT-PCR reads through MiXCR, storing one row per CDR3 protein. The repertoire holds about 700,000 distinct CDR3 sequences, with approximately 15% as singletons. Sequencing was performed on PBMCs from blood, taken roughly 2 weeks before vaccination. The origin of the receptors is a man aged 45 to 65 who received an inactivated influenza vaccine. CDR3s include the opening cysteine and the closing phenylalanine or tryptophan. D genes are given only for firm matches. The size entry is marked missing in some rows and otherwise reads once, few, many or a size class.

V: TRBV4-3
D: NA
size: few
J: TRBJ2-7
DNA: TGCGCCAGCAGCCAAGCCTATGGACAGACCTACGAGCAGTACTTC
CDR3: CASSQAYGQTYEQYF

V: TRBV6-1
D: NA
size: NA
J: TRBJ2-2
DNA: TGTGCCAGCAGCAAGAGGGAGTCGAACACCGGGGAGCTGTTTTTT
CDR3: CASSKRESNTGELFF

V: TRBV29-1
D: TRBD1
size: many
J: TRBJ1-2
DNA: TGCAGCGGGACCGACAGGGCATCTGGCTACACCTTC
CDR3: CSGTDRASGYTF

V: TRBV4-2
D: TRBD1
size: few
J: TRBJ1-2
DNA: TGTGCCAGCAGCCAATCCAACTTACAGGGGGATAACTATGGCTACACCTTC
CDR3: CASSQSNLQGDNYGYTF

V: TRBV20-1
D: TRBD1
size: few
J: TRBJ2-1
DNA: TGCAGTGCTCCCCGACAGGGCCAAAAGAATGAGCAGTTCTTC
CDR3: CSAPRQGQKNEQFF

V: TRBV15
D: TRBD1
size: few
J: TRBJ1-2
DNA: TGTGCCACCAGCGGGGGACAGGGAATATACTACACCTTC
CDR3: CATSGGQGIYYTF

V: TRBV20-1
D: NA
size: few
J: TRBJ2-7
DNA: TGCAGTGCCGCGGGACTTTTATACGAGCAGTACTTC
CDR3: CSAAGLLYEQYF

V: TRBV28
D: NA
size: NA
J: TRBJ1-6
DNA: TGTGCCAGCAGTTTAAGTGTGCAGGCCTACTACCACTTT
CDR3: CASSLSVQAYYHF

V: TRBV20-1
D: NA
size: many
J: TRBJ1-2
DNA: TGCAGTGCTAGAGATTTACAGGGTTTGGGCTACACCTTC
CDR3: CSARDLQGLGYTF

V: TRBV29-1
D: NA
size: few
J: TRBJ2-1
DNA: TGCAGCGTTGCCGACAATGAGCAGTTCTTC
CDR3: CSVADNEQFF

V: TRBV12-3/TRBV12-4
D: TRBD1
size: many
J: TRBJ1-2
DNA: TGTGCCAGCAGCCCTGGACAGGGATCAGGCGGCTACACCTTC
CDR3: CASSPGQGSGGYTF

V: TRBV6-1
D: NA
size: NA
J: TRBJ2-7
DNA: TGTGCCAGCAGTGAAGGGGGTTTCTCCTACGAGCAGTACTTC
CDR3: CASSEGGFSYEQYF

V: TRBV5-1
D: NA
size: NA
J: TRBJ2-5
DNA: TGCGCCAGCAGCTTGGTGTCGGGTCTTGAGACCCAGTACTTC
CDR3: CASSLVSGLETQYF

V: TRBV4-3
D: NA
size: few
J: TRBJ2-1
DNA: TGCGCCAGCAGCCGGTGGTTGGCCAGAGGGGATGAGCAGTTCTTC
CDR3: CASSRWLARGDEQFF

V: TRBV6-1
D: NA
size: few
J: TRBJ1-5
DNA: TGTGCCAGCAGTGATTTTCGCGGACAGCCAAATCAGCCCCAGCATTTT
CDR3: CASSDFRGQPNQPQHF

V: TRBV7-9
D: NA
size: NA
J: TRBJ1-5
DNA: TGTGCCAGCAGCTTAGGGGCTTGGAATCAGCCCCAGCATTTT
CDR3: CASSLGAWNQPQHF

V: TRBV29-1
D: NA
size: NA
J: TRBJ2-1
DNA: TGCAGCGCCAGGGCCTCCAATGAGCAGTTCTTC
CDR3: CSARASNEQFF